This TCR beta chain derives from a study of glioma-infiltrating T cells after dendritic cell vaccination. The study's findings and limits: Survival was not directly related to TCR clonality in these patients.

Time point noted: after dendritic cell vaccination, including at tumor progression/relapse. No glioblastoma patient carried an isocitrate dehydrogenase mutation. PBMC sampling occurred before vaccination, two weeks after the third dose, and at progression. Amplification used 60 V beta primers and 13 J beta primers. Only in-frame clones appear in the TCRdb table, and some are missing; sequencing was by immunoSEQ multiplex PCR. The sample holds more than 75,000 clones; roughly 80% are singletons and the top ten take under 7%. This CDR3 spans 17 amino acids. Trimming shortened V by 4 bases and J by 3 bases, and 22 bases separated the two germline ends. Germline CDR1 and CDR2: SGHTS and YDEGEE. Comment on this clone: What it binds is not known.

The chain links TRBV5-8 to TRBJ1-1; tentative D call: TRBD1 (6 bases). This clonotype was obtained from a human donor with glioblastoma. The material was blood, obtained after dendritic cell vaccination. The CDR3 DNA is TGTGCCAGCAGCATCGGGACACATAGCAATTCCTACACTGAAGCTTTCTTT. This sequence encodes CASSIGTHSNSYTEAFF.